This T cell receptor (beta chain) was documented in a study of Ad26.COV2.S vaccination and SARS-CoV-2 variants. The method was immunoSEQ multiplex PCR; TCRdb's version includes in-frame clones alone and lacks a portion of them. Here the sample spans hundreds of thousands of clones, roughly nine tenths being singletons. Indicated treatment: approximately 18 received Ad26.COV2.S at low or high dose, single or two shots; several received placebo; per-sample allocation not given. Samples analyzed were those drawn on day 63 after the first vaccine or placebo injection. The shot given was an Ad26 vector that makes Wuhan-strain SARS-CoV-2 spike. The V end lost 6 bases, the J end lost 1 base, and 13 bases lay between the germline ends. CDR1 is MRHNA, CDR2 SNTAGT, per germline. The CDR3 spans 14 residues.

The clonotype was recovered from a person aged 18-65 years who received the Ad26.COV2.S COVID-19 vaccine or a placebo. The chain uses TRBV6-4 and TRBJ2-7; D remains ambiguous. The source was peripheral blood, collected in a trial of Ad26.COV2.S vaccine versus placebo. This CDR3 is CASSLTFPSYEQYF. For the CDR3, the DNA is TGTGCCAGCAGCCTGACGTTCCCTTCCTACGAGCAGTACTTC.